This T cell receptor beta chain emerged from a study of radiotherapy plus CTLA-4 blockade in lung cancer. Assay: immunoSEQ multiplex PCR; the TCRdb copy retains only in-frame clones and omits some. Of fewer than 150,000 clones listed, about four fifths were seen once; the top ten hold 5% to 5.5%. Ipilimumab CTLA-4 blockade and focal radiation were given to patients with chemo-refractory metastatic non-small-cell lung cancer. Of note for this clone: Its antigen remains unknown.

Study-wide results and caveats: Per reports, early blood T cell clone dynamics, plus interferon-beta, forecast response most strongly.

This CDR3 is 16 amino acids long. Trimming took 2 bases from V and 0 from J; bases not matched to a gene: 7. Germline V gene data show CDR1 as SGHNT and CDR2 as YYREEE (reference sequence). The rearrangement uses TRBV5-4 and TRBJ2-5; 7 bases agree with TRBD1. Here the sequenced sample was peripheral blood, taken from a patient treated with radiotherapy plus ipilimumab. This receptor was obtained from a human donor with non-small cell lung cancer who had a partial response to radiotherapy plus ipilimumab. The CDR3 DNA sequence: TGTGCCAGCAGCTTTGGACAGGCTATATACCAAGAGACCCAGTACTTC. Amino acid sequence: CASSFGQAIYQETQYF. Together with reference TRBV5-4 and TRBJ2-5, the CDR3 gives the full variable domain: ETGVTQSPTHLIKTRGQQVTLRCSSQSGHNTVSWYQQALGQGPQFIFQYYREEENGRGNFPPRFSGLQFPNYSSELNVNALELDDSALYLCASSFGQAIYQETQYFGPGTRLLVL.